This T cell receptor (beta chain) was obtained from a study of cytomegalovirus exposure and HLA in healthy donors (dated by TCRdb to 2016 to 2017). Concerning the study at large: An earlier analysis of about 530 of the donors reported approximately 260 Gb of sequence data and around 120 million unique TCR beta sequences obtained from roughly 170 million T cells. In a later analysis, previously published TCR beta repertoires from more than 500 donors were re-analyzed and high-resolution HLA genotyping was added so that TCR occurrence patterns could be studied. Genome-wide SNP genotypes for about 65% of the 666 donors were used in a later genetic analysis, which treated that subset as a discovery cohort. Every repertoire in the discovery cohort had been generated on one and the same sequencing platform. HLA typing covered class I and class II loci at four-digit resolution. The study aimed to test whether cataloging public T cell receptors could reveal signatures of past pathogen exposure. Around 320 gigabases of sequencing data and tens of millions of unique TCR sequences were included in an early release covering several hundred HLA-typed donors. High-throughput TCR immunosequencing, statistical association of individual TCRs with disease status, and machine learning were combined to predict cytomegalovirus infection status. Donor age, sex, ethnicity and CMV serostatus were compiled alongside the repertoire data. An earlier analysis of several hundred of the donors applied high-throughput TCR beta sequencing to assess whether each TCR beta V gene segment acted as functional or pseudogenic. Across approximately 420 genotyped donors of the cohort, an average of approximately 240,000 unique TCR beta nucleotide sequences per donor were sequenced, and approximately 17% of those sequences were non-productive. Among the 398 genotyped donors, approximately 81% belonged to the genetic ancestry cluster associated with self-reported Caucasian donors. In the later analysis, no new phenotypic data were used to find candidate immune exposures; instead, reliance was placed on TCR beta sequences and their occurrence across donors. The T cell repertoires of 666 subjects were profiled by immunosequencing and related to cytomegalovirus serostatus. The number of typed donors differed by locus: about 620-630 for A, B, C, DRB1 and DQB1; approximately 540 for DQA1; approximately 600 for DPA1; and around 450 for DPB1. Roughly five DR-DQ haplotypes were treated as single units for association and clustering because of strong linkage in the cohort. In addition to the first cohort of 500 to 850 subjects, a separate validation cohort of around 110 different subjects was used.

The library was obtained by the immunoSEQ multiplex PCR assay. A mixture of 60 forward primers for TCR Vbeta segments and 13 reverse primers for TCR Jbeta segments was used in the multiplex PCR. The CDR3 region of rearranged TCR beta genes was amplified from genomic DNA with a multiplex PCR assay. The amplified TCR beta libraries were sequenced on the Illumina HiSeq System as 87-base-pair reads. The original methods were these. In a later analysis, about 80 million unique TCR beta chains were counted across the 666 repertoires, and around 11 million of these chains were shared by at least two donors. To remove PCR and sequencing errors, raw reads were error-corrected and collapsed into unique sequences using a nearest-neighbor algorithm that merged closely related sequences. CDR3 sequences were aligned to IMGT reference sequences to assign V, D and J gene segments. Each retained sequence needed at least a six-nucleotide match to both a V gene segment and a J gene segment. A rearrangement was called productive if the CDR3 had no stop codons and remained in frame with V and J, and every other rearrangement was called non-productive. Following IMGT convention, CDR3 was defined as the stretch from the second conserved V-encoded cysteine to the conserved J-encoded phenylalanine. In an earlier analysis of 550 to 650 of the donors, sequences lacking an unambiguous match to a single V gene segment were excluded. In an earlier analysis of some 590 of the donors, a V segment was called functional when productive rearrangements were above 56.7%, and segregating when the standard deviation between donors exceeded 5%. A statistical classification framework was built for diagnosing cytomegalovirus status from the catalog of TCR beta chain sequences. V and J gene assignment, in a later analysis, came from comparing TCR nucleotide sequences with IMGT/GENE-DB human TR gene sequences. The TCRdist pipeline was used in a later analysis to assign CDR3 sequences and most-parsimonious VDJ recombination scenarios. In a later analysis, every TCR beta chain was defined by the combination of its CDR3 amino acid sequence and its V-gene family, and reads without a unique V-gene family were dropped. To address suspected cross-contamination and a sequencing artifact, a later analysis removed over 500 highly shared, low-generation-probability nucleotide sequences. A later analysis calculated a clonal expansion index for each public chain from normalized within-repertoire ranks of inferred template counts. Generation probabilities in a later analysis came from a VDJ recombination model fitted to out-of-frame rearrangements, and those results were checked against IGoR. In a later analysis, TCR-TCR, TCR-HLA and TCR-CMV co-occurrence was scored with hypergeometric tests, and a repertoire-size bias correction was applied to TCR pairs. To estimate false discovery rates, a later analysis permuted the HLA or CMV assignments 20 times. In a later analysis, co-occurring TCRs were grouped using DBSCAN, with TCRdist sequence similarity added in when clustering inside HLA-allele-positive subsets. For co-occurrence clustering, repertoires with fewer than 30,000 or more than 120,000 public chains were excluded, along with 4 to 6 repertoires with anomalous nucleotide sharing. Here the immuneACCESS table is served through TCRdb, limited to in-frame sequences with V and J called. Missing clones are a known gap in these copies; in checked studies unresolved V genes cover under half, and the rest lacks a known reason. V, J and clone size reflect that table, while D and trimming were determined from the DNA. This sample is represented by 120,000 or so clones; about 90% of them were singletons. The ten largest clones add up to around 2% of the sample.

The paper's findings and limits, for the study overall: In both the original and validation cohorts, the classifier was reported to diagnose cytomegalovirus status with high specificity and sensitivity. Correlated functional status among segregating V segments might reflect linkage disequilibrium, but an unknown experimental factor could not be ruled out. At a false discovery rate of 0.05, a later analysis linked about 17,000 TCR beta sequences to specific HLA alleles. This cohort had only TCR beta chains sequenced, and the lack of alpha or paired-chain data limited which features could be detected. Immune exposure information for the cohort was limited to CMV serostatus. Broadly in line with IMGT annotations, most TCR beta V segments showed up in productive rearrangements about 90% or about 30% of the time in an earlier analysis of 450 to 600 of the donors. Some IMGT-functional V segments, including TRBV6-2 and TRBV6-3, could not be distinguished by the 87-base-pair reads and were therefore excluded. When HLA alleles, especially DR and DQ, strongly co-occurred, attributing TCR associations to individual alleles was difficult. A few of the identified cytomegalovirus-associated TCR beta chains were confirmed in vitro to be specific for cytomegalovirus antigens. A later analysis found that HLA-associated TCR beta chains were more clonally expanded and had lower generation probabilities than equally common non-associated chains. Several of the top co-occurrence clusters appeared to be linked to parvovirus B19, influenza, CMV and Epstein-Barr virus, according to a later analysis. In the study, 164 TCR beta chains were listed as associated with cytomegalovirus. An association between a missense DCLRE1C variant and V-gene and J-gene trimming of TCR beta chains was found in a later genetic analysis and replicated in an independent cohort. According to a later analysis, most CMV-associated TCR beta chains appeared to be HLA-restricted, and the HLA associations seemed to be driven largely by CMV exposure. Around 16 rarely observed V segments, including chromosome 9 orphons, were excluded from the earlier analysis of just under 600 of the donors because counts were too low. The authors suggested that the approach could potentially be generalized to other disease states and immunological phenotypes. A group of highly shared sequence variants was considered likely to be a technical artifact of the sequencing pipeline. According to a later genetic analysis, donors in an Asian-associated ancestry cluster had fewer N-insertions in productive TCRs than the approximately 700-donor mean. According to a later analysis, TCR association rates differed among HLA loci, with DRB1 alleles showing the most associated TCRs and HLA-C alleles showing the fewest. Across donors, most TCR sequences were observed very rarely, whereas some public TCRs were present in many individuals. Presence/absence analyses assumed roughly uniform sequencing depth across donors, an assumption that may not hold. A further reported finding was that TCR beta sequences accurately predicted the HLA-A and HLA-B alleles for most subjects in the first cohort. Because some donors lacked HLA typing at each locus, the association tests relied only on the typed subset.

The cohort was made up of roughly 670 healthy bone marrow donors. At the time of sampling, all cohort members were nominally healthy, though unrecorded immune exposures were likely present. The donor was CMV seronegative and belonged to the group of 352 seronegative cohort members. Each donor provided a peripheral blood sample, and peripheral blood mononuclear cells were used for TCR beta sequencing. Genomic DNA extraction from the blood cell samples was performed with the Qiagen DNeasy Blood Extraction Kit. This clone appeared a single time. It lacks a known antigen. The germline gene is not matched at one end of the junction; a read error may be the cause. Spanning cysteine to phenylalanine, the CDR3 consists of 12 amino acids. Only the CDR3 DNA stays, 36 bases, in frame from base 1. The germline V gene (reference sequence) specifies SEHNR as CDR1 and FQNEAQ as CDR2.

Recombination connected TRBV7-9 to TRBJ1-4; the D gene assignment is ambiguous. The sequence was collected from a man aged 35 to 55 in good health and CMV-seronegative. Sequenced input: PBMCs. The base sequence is TGTTCCAGCAGCTCCCGAGAGGGAAAACTGTTTTTT. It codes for CSSSSREGKLFF.